The source of this T cell receptor (beta chain) is a study of vaccination and CD4 T cells after COVID-19 (dated by TCRdb to 2021 to 2024). Concerning the study at large: Convalescent patients had a positive SARS-CoV-2 result on nasal swab PCR, and of these patients, several had mild disease and one had severe disease. In 10 COVID-19 convalescent patients and a few infection-naive healthy vaccine recipients, the spike-specific CD4+ TCR repertoire before mRNA vaccination was compared with the repertoire after mRNA vaccination. Post-COVID blood samples from convalescent patients were collected a median of about 110 days after diagnosis, with a range of 35 to 161 days. As controls, cultures received a CEFX viral epitope pool (the positive control), an HIV-1 Nef peptide pool (the negative control), or no peptide at all. Participants got two doses of the Pfizer-BioNTech BNT162b2 vaccine (n=8) or two doses of the Moderna mRNA-1273 vaccine (n=2). For stimulating the cultures, overlapping spike peptide pools were used, derived from SARS-CoV-2 as well as from the common cold coronaviruses HCoV-NL63, HCoV-OC43 and HCoV-229E. Post-vaccine blood samples were taken a median of about 72 days after the second vaccine dose, with a range of 14 to 241 days. The convalescent cohort included six males and four females, with two Hispanic individuals, seven Caucasians, two Asians and one multiracial person. The paper as a whole reports these results and caveats: An increase in the median number of SARS-CoV-2-reactive clonotypes from some 20 after infection to 35 to 40 after vaccination was observed, but the change was not found to be significant. Among the post-vaccine SARS-CoV-2-reactive clones in convalescent patients, a median around 85% showed up only after vaccination, which suggests vaccine-specific priming. Only a relatively small number of convalescent patients were included in the study, and early timepoints following natural infection were not analyzed. In convalescent patients, nearly all vaccine-specific clones (304 of 307) were found to be mono-reactive for SARS-CoV-2 spike rather than cross-reactive with common cold coronaviruses.

The method was PCR. DNA from cultured CD4+ T cells underwent TCR sequencing with the Oncomine TCR Beta short-read assay at the Johns Hopkins FTIC core. The QIAamp micro DNA kit was used to extract genomic DNA from the cultured CD4+ T cells. Oncomine TCR Beta libraries made from cultured CD4+ T cells were pooled using unique dual indexes and sequenced on an Illumina iSeq 100. Processing in the source paper ran as follows. Non-productive sequences were removed, and CDR3s not starting with C, not ending with F or W, or shorter than 7 amino acids were discarded. The MANAFEST web application identified antigen-specific clonotypes by comparing peptide-stimulated wells against reference wells and other culture wells. An FDR below 0.05, an odds ratio above 5, and a productive frequency above 0.1% in at least two of three replicate wells were required for clones to be considered positive. A clonotype counted as cross-reactive if it showed significant expansion both in the SARS-CoV-2 spike wells and in at least one common cold coronavirus spike condition. Using R version 3.6.1, CDR3 homology was evaluated through Levenshtein distances (stringdist) along with unrooted phylogenetic trees (ape). TCRdb cleaned the public reads at Q25 with fastp, built clones with MiXCR and kept in-frame beta chains. Rows with a matching CDR3 protein are joined into one entry that keeps the most common DNA and genes. The V and J calls and clone size are TCRdb's, not the authors'. The sample table records some 15,000 distinct CDR3 sequences; under 40% of these occur just once. The ten largest account for roughly 15% of the sample.

This clonotype was counted a few times. The clone's antigen remains unknown. Base qualities are not recorded, but no much larger clone differs from it by a single base. Sample treatment or condition, as interpreted from the label and publication: roughly 11-day PBMC culture with coronavirus spike peptide pools or control peptides (ViraFEST assay). The ViraFEST assay was used in the study, in which antigen-specific T cells were expanded with peptide pools and expanded clonotypes were subsequently identified by TCR sequencing. The convalescent patients' positive SARS-CoV-2 PCR tests fell between March and December 2020, which was before the Alpha, Beta and Delta variants emerged in the United States. Each well held 2 million or so PBMCs cultured in IMDM containing roughly 5% human AB serum and around 10 IU/ml IL-2, with 10 ug/ml peptide pools added. Half of the culture medium was replaced with fresh IL-2-containing medium on days 3 and 7. After around 11 days of culture, CD4+ T cells were isolated by negative selection with the EasySep CD4+ T cell isolation kit. PBMCs were separated from whole blood using Ficoll-Paque Plus gradient centrifugation and then either used fresh or cryopreserved at -140C. Triplicate wells were generally used for each culture condition.

Counted from cysteine to phenylalanine, this CDR3 has 14 amino acids. CDR3 DNA only is kept here, 42 bases in frame from base 1. Sequences MNHNS (CDR1) and SASEGT (CDR2) are obtained from the germline V gene. Germline trimming: 7 bases from V, 4 bases from J; junction bases outside gene matches: 5. This receptor was identified in a human donor with COVID-19. The chain couples TRBV6-1 to TRBJ1-2; TRBD1 aligns with 11 central bases. The material sequenced was cultured CD4+ T cells from blood. In nucleotide form, the sequence is TGTGCCAGCACCCGGACAGGGGGCGCCTATGGCTACACCTTC. Translated, it gives CASTRTGGAYGYTF.